Below are 11 T cell receptor beta chains sequenced from a single sample in a study of blood T cell repertoires in COVID-19. Libraries were prepared by immunoSEQ multiplex PCR; TCRdb keeps only in-frame clonotypes and omits some of them. Among about 300,000 clones, 88% were seen once, and the ten largest hold approximately 1.6%. Input material: peripheral blood. Every receptor here comes from a woman aged 25 to 39 with COVID-19, enrolled during active disease.

The gene calls are TRBV19 and TRBJ1-5, with 7 bases that match TRBD1. The J segment lost 6 bases and the V segment lost 4 bases, leaving 0 bases of the junction unmatched. The CDR3 loop spans 12 amino acids. CDR1 and CDR2 from the germline V gene are LNHDA and SQIVND (reference sequence). The CDR3 nucleotides read TGTGCCAGTAGTAGACAGGGTCAGCCCCAGCATTTT. This gives the protein CASSRQGQPQHF.

The chain employs TRBV13 and TRBJ1-3, with 7 bases aligning to TRBD1. Germline V CDR1 and CDR2: PRHDT, FYEKMQ (reference sequence). With V trimmed by 5 bases and J by 9 bases, 13 bases remained unmatched. CDR3 length equals 15 residues. For the CDR3, the DNA is TGTGCCAGCAGCCCGGCAGGGGGGTATGGGGGCACCATATATTTT. It is translated as CASSPAGGYGGTIYF.

The chain links TRBV30 to TRBJ2-1, with D possibly being TRBD2 (6 bases). V was cut by 1 base and J by 5 bases, with 15 bases left in between. This CDR3 has 15 residues. Germline V lookup: CDR1 GTSNPN, CDR2 SVGIG (reference sequence). CDR3: CAWSGQGLANNEQFF. The CDR3 region has the DNA TGTGCCTGGAGTGGCCAGGGACTCGCAAACAATGAGCAGTTCTTC.

This clone was recorded only once. The CDR3 DNA reads as TGTGCCAGCAGCCAGGGCCTGAACTCCTACGAGCAGTACTTC. Protein sequence: CASSQGLNSYEQYF. This sequence joins TRBV14 and TRBJ2-7; no clear D gene. This CDR3 is 14 amino acids long. CDR1 is SGHDN and CDR2 is FVKESK in the germline V gene. V was cut by 3 bases and J by 0 bases, with 9 bases left in between.

The rearrangement links TRBV7-9 to TRBJ1-2; no reliable D call. The V gene's germline CDR1 is SEHNR and CDR2 FQNEAQ (reference sequence). The CDR3 has 13 residues. The V end was cut by 1 base, the J end by 4 bases, with 7 bases between. As DNA, the CDR3 is TGTGCCAGCAGCTTAGACGTTAGCTATGGCTACACCTTC. It encodes CASSLDVSYGYTF.

The gene calls are TRBV25-1 and TRBJ1-1; 9 bases match TRBD1. The V segment lost 6 bases and the J segment 6 bases; nucleotides outside the gene matches: 11. Looked up from germline, CDR1 is MGHDK and CDR2 is SYGVNS. The CDR3 runs to 15 residues. The CDR3 is CASSHTGTGTSEAFF. The CDR3 DNA is TGTGCCAGCAGCCACACAGGGACAGGGACCTCTGAAGCTTTCTTT.

The V gene is TRBV7-9, the J gene TRBJ2-1; 11 bases align to TRBD2. J gave up 5 bases and V 5 bases, and 2 bases lay outside the gene matches. CDR3 length: 14 amino acids. Germline CDR1 reads SEHNR; CDR2 reads FQNEAQ (reference sequence). CDR3 sequence reads: CASSLTSGDNEQFF. CDR3 coding DNA: TGTGCCAGCAGCCTGACTAGCGGGGACAATGAGCAGTTCTTC.

The V gene is TRBV27, the J gene TRBJ1-5; TRBD1 aligns across 7 bases. Germline CDR1 reads MNHEY; CDR2 reads SMNVEV (reference sequence). The CDR3 contains 13 residues. Trimming cost V 6 bases and J 3 bases; bases outside gene matches: 2. This CDR3 reads CASRTGLNQPQHF. As DNA, the CDR3 is TGTGCCAGCAGGACAGGGCTCAATCAGCCCCAGCATTTT.

V and J are TRBV7-9 and TRBJ1-6; unclear D gene. V lost 5 bases and J lost 9, with 11 bases in between. The germline gives CDR1 SEHNR, CDR2 FQNEAQ (reference sequence). The CDR3 totals 13 residues. As DNA, the CDR3 is TGTGCCAGCAGCCAACCGGGTACTTCACCCCTCCACTTT. This translates into CASSQPGTSPLHF.

The chain is built from TRBV28 and TRBJ2-1, with 9 bases lining up with TRBD2. The V gene's germline CDR1 is MDHEN and CDR2 SYDVKM. This CDR3 spans 16 amino acids. V dropped 2 bases and J dropped 5; count of bases not matched to a gene: 7. The CDR3 here is CASSLTASGANNEQFF. The CDR3 region has the DNA TGTGCCAGCAGTTTAACCGCTAGCGGGGCCAACAATGAGCAGTTCTTC.

The table lists this clone with a count of one. CDR3 bases: TGTGCCACCAGCAGACCCATCGGCTTGGACAGGGTTAATGAAAAACTGTTTTTT. Encoded protein: CATSRPIGLDRVNEKLFF. The chain carries TRBV15 and TRBJ1-4; 8 bases are a match to TRBD1. The CDR3 runs 18 residues. Germline loops: CDR1 LNHNV, CDR2 YYDKDF (reference sequence). V was pared by 2 bases and J by 4 bases, with 12 bases of the junction left unmatched. The full variable domain, rest sourced from reference TRBV15 and TRBJ1-4, is DAMVIQNPRYQVTQFGKPVTLSCSQTLNHNVMYWYQQKSSQAPKLLFHYYDKDFNNEADTPDNFQSRRPNTSFCFLDIRSPGLGDTAMYLCATSRPIGLDRVNEKLFFGSGTQLSVL.